One and the same sample provided the 5 T cell receptor beta chains below, sequenced in a study of radiotherapy plus CTLA-4 blockade in lung cancer. TCRdb's copy holds only in-frame clones and misses some; the assay was immunoSEQ multiplex PCR. This sample has 52,000 or so clones, with more than 60% found just once. The material sequenced was peripheral blood, taken from a patient treated with radiotherapy plus ipilimumab. The receptors were gathered from a human donor with non-small cell lung cancer who had a partial response to radiotherapy plus ipilimumab.

The chain employs TRBV5-1 and TRBJ1-2, with 8 positions matching TRBD1. V lost 2 bases and J lost 1; bases outside the gene matches: 4. The germline gives CDR1 SGHRS, CDR2 YFSETQ. The CDR3 is 15 amino acids. The DNA for the CDR3 is TGCGCCAGCAGCTTCGGGACAGGCTTTAACTATGGCTACACCTTC. The encoded protein is CASSFGTGFNYGYTF.

This rearrangement joins TRBV6-5 to TRBJ1-2; 8 bases agree with TRBD1. V lost 5 bases, J lost 8 bases, and 13 bases stayed unmatched. This CDR3 is built from 15 residues. Germline CDR1 reads MNHEY; CDR2 reads SVGAGI. The chain's CDR3 is CASSKDRALYAGYTF. The CDR3 DNA is TGTGCCAGCAGTAAGGACAGGGCCCTATATGCGGGCTACACCTTC.

This chain uses TRBV28 with TRBJ2-7, with 10 bases fitting TRBD1. Germline CDR1 is MDHEN and CDR2 is SYDVKM. V gave up 4 bases and J gave up 6 bases; unmatched junction bases: 12. The length of the CDR3 is 16 residues. CDR3 sequence (DNA): TGTGCCAGCAGTTCCGGCCCGGGACAGGGGCTCGGCGAGCAGTACTTC. Translation gives CASSSGPGQGLGEQYF.

The chain employs TRBV5-1 and TRBJ2-5, with a possible D match to TRBD1 (5 bases). CDR3 length: 14 amino acids. The V gene lost 0 bases and the J gene lost 4 bases, with 10 bases spanning the gap. Germline lookup yields CDR1 SGHRS and CDR2 YFSETQ. CDR3 coding DNA: TGCGCCAGCAGCTTGGGTACTGGGGCAGAGACCCAGTACTTC. Its translation is CASSLGTGAETQYF.

The chain employs TRBV6-1 and TRBJ2-2; 8 bases match TRBD2. The germline CDR1 and CDR2 sequences are MNHNS and SASEGT. This CDR3 is built from 15 residues. With 6 bases clipped from V and 4 bases from J, the junction kept 7 bases outside the gene matches. This CDR3 reads CASRGAGGRTGELFF. The CDR3, as DNA: TGTGCCAGCAGGGGGGCGGGGGGCCGCACCGGGGAGCTGTTTTTT.